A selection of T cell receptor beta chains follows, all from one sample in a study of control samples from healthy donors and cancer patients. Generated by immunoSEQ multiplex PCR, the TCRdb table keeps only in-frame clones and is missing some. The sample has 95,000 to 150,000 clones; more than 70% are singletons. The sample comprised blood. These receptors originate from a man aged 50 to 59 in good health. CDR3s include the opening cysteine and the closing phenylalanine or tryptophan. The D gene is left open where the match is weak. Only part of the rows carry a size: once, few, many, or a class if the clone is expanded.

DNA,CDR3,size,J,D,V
TGTGCCAGCAGCCCGGCCGGGAGCCACTACGAGCAGTACTTC,CASSPAGSHYEQYF,.,TRBJ2-7,.,TRBV9
TGTGCCAGCAGGGGTGACAGGGGTCATAATTCACCCCTCCACTTT,CASRGDRGHNSPLHF,.,TRBJ1-6,TRBD1,TRBV2
TGTGCCAGCAGCGTATCCGGGACGTCTGGAAACACCATATATTTT,CASSVSGTSGNTIYF,few,TRBJ1-3,.,TRBV5-5
TGTGCCAGCAGTGAAGGTCGGGTTTTCTACGAGCAGTACTTC,CASSEGRVFYEQYF,few,TRBJ2-7,.,TRBV6-1
TGTGCCAGCAGCTCCCACACCGGGGAGCTGTTTTTT,CASSSHTGELFF,.,TRBJ2-2,.,TRBV9
TGTGCCAGCAGGAGGACAGGGAGCTCCTACGAGCAGTACTTC,CASRRTGSSYEQYF,.,TRBJ2-7,TRBD1,TRBV6-5
TGCAGTGCTAGTAGAGTGGATGGGGCCAACGTCCTGACTTTC,CSASRVDGANVLTF,.,TRBJ2-6,.,TRBV20-1
TGCAGCGTTGTGTTCAGGACACTTTACGAGCAGTACTTC,CSVVFRTLYEQYF,once,TRBJ2-7,.,TRBV29-1
TGTGCCAGCGGGACTAGCGGGGTAAACACCGGGGAGCTGTTTTTT,CASGTSGVNTGELFF,.,TRBJ2-2,TRBD2,TRBV5-4
TGTGCCTGGACCTCCTCCGGGACCCTTTATCAGTTCTTC,CAWTSSGTLYQFF,.,TRBJ2-1,.,TRBV30
TGTGCCATCAGTGAGTCGACGGGCTACACTGAAGCTTTCTTT,CAISESTGYTEAFF,.,TRBJ1-1,.,TRBV10-3
TGTGCCAGCAGTTCCTCCTTCTCCTACGGTTCGGTCGGGACTAATGAAAAACTGTTTTTT,CASSSSFSYGSVGTNEKLFF,.,TRBJ1-4,.,TRBV27
TGTGCCAGCAGCCCAGGATGGGGGGATTCCCCTGAAGCTTTCTTT,CASSPGWGDSPEAFF,.,TRBJ1-1,.,TRBV3-1/TRBV3-2
TGTGCCAGCAGTGAGGGACTACGCCCTTACGAGCAGTACTTC,CASSEGLRPYEQYF,.,TRBJ2-7,TRBD2,TRBV6-2/TRBV6-3
TGCGCCAGCAGCTTGGAGGGACAGCTCACAGATACGCAGTATTTT,CASSLEGQLTDTQYF,.,TRBJ2-3,TRBD1,TRBV5-1
TGTGCCAGCAGCCAAGATTTCGGGTTTGGAAACACCATATATTTT,CASSQDFGFGNTIYF,.,TRBJ1-3,.,TRBV14
TGTGCCAGCAGTTTATTTCGTCAGTCCTCCTACGAGCAGTACTTC,CASSLFRQSSYEQYF,.,TRBJ2-7,.,TRBV27